The 2 T cell receptor beta chains below all came from one sample that was sequenced in a study of blood T cell repertoires in COVID-19. Sequencing was performed with immunoSEQ multiplex PCR; in TCRdb, only in-frame clones are kept and a portion is missing. The sample includes hundreds of thousands of clones, 80% to 90% of them seen just once. The material sequenced was PBMCs or T cells enriched from blood (not recorded which). Receptors originate from a man aged 18 to 29 who had recovered from COVID-19.

The gene calls are TRBV3-1 (or the pseudogene TRBV3-2) and TRBJ2-1, with 9 bases aligning to TRBD2. The V segment lost 3 bases and the J segment 2 bases; nucleotides outside the gene matches: 5. The CDR3 consists of 16 residues. Germline CDR1 and CDR2: LGHDT and YNNKEL (reference sequence). CDR3 protein: CASSHLAGDAYNEQFF. The CDR3 DNA follows: TGTGCCAGCAGCCATTTAGCGGGAGACGCCTACAATGAGCAGTTCTTC.

The rearrangement joins TRBV28 to TRBJ2-3; 7 bases line up with TRBD1. The junction had 8 bases not matched to a gene; V was cut back by 6 bases and J by 2 bases. CDR3 size: 15 residues. Germline values: CDR1 MDHEN, CDR2 SYDVKM. The CDR3 spells CASSQGQFVTDTQYF. For the CDR3, the DNA is TGTGCCAGCAGCCAGGGACAGTTTGTCACAGATACGCAGTATTTT. The full variable domain, its missing parts supplied by reference TRBV28 and TRBJ2-3, is DVKVTQSSRYLVKRTGEKVFLECVQDMDHENMFWYRQDPGLGLRLIYFSYDVKMKEKGDIPEGYSVSREKKERFSLILESASTNQTSMYLCASSQGQFVTDTQYFGPGTRLTVL.